This passage covers 20 T cell receptor beta chains from one sample sequenced in a study of blood T cell repertoires in COVID-19. This table comes from immunoSEQ multiplex PCR, and its TCRdb copy is limited to in-frame clones, with some not included. The sample lists approximately 150,000 clones; approximately 82% were seen once. The specimen sequenced was peripheral blood. The receptors originated from a man in his 70s who had recovered from COVID-19.

V gene TRBV19 combines with J gene TRBJ2-5; 13 nucleotides align to TRBD2. V was clipped by 5 bases and J by 4 bases; unmatched bases: 4. The germline V gene encodes CDR1 LNHDA and CDR2 SQIVND (reference sequence). The CDR3 extends over 15 amino acids. The CDR3 DNA follows: TGTGCCAGTAGTCGGACTAGCGGGAGATCAGAGACCCAGTACTTC. Residues: CASSRTSGRSETQYF.

This chain connects TRBV6-5 to TRBJ2-2; D remains ambiguous. Trimming left V 6 bases short and J 4 bases short, with 12 bases between. Germline CDR1 reads MNHEY; CDR2 reads SVGAGI. CDR3 size: 14 residues. Written as DNA, the CDR3 is TGTGCCAGCAGCGCCCAGCGAGTCACCGGGGAGCTGTTTTTT. Residues: CASSAQRVTGELFF.

The chain carries TRBV5-4 and TRBJ2-1; no reliable D call. Germline V gene sequence: CDR1 SGHNT, CDR2 YYREEE (reference sequence). This CDR3 is built from 15 residues. Trimming took off 4 bases at V and 2 bases at J, with 13 bases between the two ends. The DNA of the CDR3 is TGTGCCAGCAGCCTCGAGTCGGTGGCCTACAATGAGCAGTTCTTC. The encoded protein is CASSLESVAYNEQFF.

This clone was seen more than once but under ten times. J is TRBJ2-5 and V is TRBV19; 14 bases agree with TRBD2. The CDR3 sequence is 16 residues long. Losses at the gene ends were 1 base for V and 2 bases for J; bases not matched to a gene: 0. Germline CDR1 reads LNHDA; CDR2 reads SQIVND (reference sequence). The CDR3 loop is CASSIGLAGGQETQYF. As DNA, the CDR3 is TGTGCCAGTAGTATAGGACTAGCGGGAGGGCAAGAGACCCAGTACTTC. Drawing the rest from reference TRBV19 and TRBJ2-5, the complete variable domain is DGGITQSPKYLFRKEGQNVTLSCEQNLNHDAMYWYRQDPGQGLRLIYYSQIVNDFQKGDIAEGYSVSREKKESFPLTVTSAQKNPTAFYLCASSIGLAGGQETQYFGPGTRLLVL.

The chain uses TRBV3-1 (or the pseudogene TRBV3-2) and TRBJ2-6; 9 nucleotides line up with TRBD2. Unmatched junction bases numbered 5, after V lost 2 bases and J lost 0 bases. Germline V gives CDR1 LGHDT, CDR2 YNNKEL (reference sequence). The CDR3 loop spans 18 amino acids. CDR3 loop: CASSQSLAGISGANVLTF. DNA for the CDR3: TGTGCCAGCAGCCAAAGTCTAGCGGGAATCTCTGGGGCCAACGTCCTGACTTTC.

This chain links TRBV18 with TRBJ2-6; 7 nucleotides align to TRBD1. Germline CDR1 is KGHSH and CDR2 is LQKENI. There are 16 residues in the CDR3. The junction had 3 bases not matched to a gene; V was cut back by 3 bases and J by 1 base. In DNA form, the CDR3 reads TGTGCCAGCTCACCGGGACAGCTTTCTGGGGCCAACGTCCTGACTTTC. Encoded protein: CASSPGQLSGANVLTF.

V gene TRBV7-9 combines with J gene TRBJ1-1; 9 nucleotides line up with TRBD1. V lost 5 bases and J lost 1; bases outside the gene matches: 5. The CDR3 has 15 residues. Germline V gene sequence: CDR1 SEHNR, CDR2 FQNEAQ (reference sequence). CDR3 residues: CASSLPTGGNTEAFF. CDR3 DNA sequence: TGTGCCAGCAGCCTACCGACAGGGGGGAACACTGAAGCTTTCTTT.

This clone was found a few times. The chain uses TRBV27 and TRBJ2-7; D perhaps matches TRBD1 (5 bases). CDR1 is MNHEY and CDR2 is SMNVEV in the germline V gene (reference sequence). V lost 5 bases and J 6 bases, leaving 17 bases between the germline ends. The CDR3 runs to 14 residues. In nucleotides, the CDR3 is TGTGCCAGCAGTCCCACTCCCAGGGTGGCCGAGCAGTACTTC. Protein sequence: CASSPTPRVAEQYF.

This clone was recorded only once. This chain joins TRBV7-8 and TRBJ2-1; 7 bases are shared with TRBD1. Trimming cost V 1 base and J 5 bases; bases outside gene matches: 5. The CDR3 contains 15 residues. CDR1 and CDR2 from the germline V gene are SGHVS and FQNEAQ. The DNA for the CDR3 is TGTGCCAGCAGCTTAGGAGTACAGGGGCACAATGAGCAGTTCTTC. This translates into CASSLGVQGHNEQFF.

The CDR3 region has the DNA TGTGCCAGCACCCGGACAGGGGAGGGTTCACCCCTCCACTTT. This encodes CASTRTGEGSPLHF. The genes are TRBV3-1 (or the pseudogene TRBV3-2) and TRBJ1-6, with TRBD1 matching 9 bases. Trimming at V came to 7 bases and at J to 9 bases, leaving 7 bases not matched to a gene. This CDR3 comprises 14 residues. Germline V CDR1 and CDR2: LGHDT, YNNKEL (reference sequence).

The CDR3 reads CASSGKVSGKAYEQYF. Here the CDR3 DNA reads TGTGCCAGCAGTGGGAAGGTGTCGGGTAAAGCCTACGAGCAGTACTTC. The rearrangement joins TRBV6-1 to TRBJ2-7; no reliable D call. CDR1 MNHNS and CDR2 SASEGT come from the germline V gene. The germline V and J ends were trimmed by 4 bases and 2 bases, with 18 bases remaining between them. The CDR3 totals 16 residues.

This chain joins TRBV6-5 and TRBJ2-7, with 10 positions matching TRBD1. The germline CDR1 and CDR2 sequences are MNHEY and SVGAGI. This CDR3 is 13 amino acids long. Trimming took 6 bases from V and 6 from J; bases not matched to a gene: 5. The CDR3 DNA is TGTGCCAGCAGAAAGACAGGGGGCCTCGAGCAGTACTTC. Protein product: CASRKTGGLEQYF.

This chain connects TRBV11-3 to TRBJ2-1, with TRBD2 identical over 7 bases. Germline trimming cut 5 bases from V and 8 bases from J; bases unmatched to any gene: 6. Germline values: CDR1 SGHNT, CDR2 YENEEA. This CDR3 contains 13 residues. CDR3 bases: TGTGCCAGCAGCGCCCGGGAGGTGGATGAGCAGTTCTTC. Protein sequence: CASSAREVDEQFF.

The J gene is TRBJ2-1, the V gene TRBV27, with a tentative D call TRBD1 (6 bases). Trimming left V 2 bases short and J 9 bases short, with 8 bases between. Germline CDR1 reads MNHEY; CDR2 reads SMNVEV (reference sequence). This CDR3 region has 12 residues. CDR3 sequence reads: CASSLRGSEQFF. The CDR3 DNA reads as TGTGCCAGCAGTTTAAGGGGGAGTGAGCAGTTCTTC.

This clone was found once. This sequence joins TRBV5-1 and TRBJ1-5; 9 nucleotides agree with TRBD1. With V trimmed by 4 bases and J by 4 bases, 3 bases remained unmatched. The CDR3 contains 14 residues. CDR1 SGHRS and CDR2 YFSETQ come from the germline V gene. DNA of the CDR3: TGCGCCAGCAGCGTGGGACAGGGAAATCAGCCCCAGCATTTT. This encodes CASSVGQGNQPQHF.

The chain links TRBV15 to TRBJ2-1; 7 bases fit TRBD1. V was pared by 4 bases and J by 4 bases, with 1 base of the junction left unmatched. This CDR3 contains 13 residues. Germline V lookup: CDR1 LNHNV, CDR2 YYDKDF (reference sequence). The CDR3 spells CATSNRGYNEQFF. CDR3 sequence (DNA): TGTGCCACCAGCAACAGGGGATACAATGAGCAGTTCTTC.

The chain carries TRBV6-2 or TRBV6-3 and TRBJ2-1; 9 bases are a match to TRBD2. V lost 0 bases and J lost 5; bases outside the gene matches: 8. The CDR3 is made up of 17 amino acids. Germline V gene sequence: CDR1 MNHEY, CDR2 SVGEGT. Here the CDR3 DNA reads TGTGCCAGCAGTTACTCGTTGGGACTAGCAAACAACAATGAGCAGTTCTTC. Translation gives CASSYSLGLANNNEQFF.

The chain is built from TRBV15 and TRBJ1-2; TRBD1 aligns across 7 bases. Looked up from germline, CDR1 is LNHNV and CDR2 is YYDKDF (reference sequence). The junction had 2 bases not matched to a gene; V was cut back by 1 base and J by 6 bases. The CDR3 length is 13 residues. As DNA, the CDR3 is TGTGCCACCAGCAGAGCTGACAGGGATGGCTACACCTTC. This encodes CATSRADRDGYTF.

The rearrangement joins TRBV10-1 to TRBJ2-3, with TRBD2 as a possible D gene (5 bases). Germline V gene sequence: CDR1 WNHNN, CDR2 SYGVQD (reference sequence). With 3 bases removed from V and 6 bases from J, the gap between germline ends came to 13 bases. The CDR3 totals 14 residues. CDR3 region: CASSDLLVADTQYF. CDR3 DNA sequence: TGCGCCAGCAGTGATCTACTAGTTGCGGATACGCAGTATTTT.

This clone was recorded only once. CDR3 DNA: TGCGCCAGCAGCTTGGCGGGGGACAGGAATTCACCCCTCCACTTT. As protein: CASSLAGDRNSPLHF. The chain couples TRBV5-1 to TRBJ1-6, with 8 bases matching TRBD1. The CDR3 totals 15 residues. V lost 0 bases to trimming and J lost 7 bases; unmatched junction nucleotides: 3. Germline CDR1 SGHRS, CDR2 YFSETQ.